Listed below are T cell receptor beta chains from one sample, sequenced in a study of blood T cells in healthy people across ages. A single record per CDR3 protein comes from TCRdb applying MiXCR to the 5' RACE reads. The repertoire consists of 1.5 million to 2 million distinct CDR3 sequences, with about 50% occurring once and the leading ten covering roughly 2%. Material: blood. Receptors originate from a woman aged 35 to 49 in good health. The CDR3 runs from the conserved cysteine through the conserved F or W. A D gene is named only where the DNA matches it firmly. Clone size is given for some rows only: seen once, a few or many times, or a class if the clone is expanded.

TGTGCCAGCAGCTCGCAGCGAAGCGGGGGTGAGACCCAGTACTTC CASSSQRSGGETQYF TRBJ2-5 few TRBD2 TRBV7-2
TGCGCCAGCAGCCAAGATCCGGCTAGCGGCACAGATACGCAGTATTTT CASSQDPASGTDTQYF TRBJ2-3 . . TRBV4-2
TGTGCCCAGCAGCTCACCGGGACAGGGGAAAACCAAGAGACCCAGTACTTC CAQQLTGTGENQETQYF TRBJ2-5 . TRBD1 TRBV7-9
TGTGCCAGCAGTTACCCAAGCCGGGGCCGTATGTCCAGCTCCTACGAGCAGTACTTC CASSYPSRGRMSSSYEQYF TRBJ2-7 . . TRBV6-5
TGCGCCAGCAGCCAAGATCACGGCGCAGCGGGAAATTCACCCCTCCACTTT CASSQDHGAAGNSPLHF TRBJ1-6 . . TRBV4-3
TGCAGTGCCCCCGCCGCGGGGAGCACAGATACGCAGTATTTT CSAPAAGSTDTQYF TRBJ2-3 . . TRBV20-1
TGCGCCAGCAGCATACGACAGGGGGACTACAATGAGCAGTACTTC CASSIRQGDYNEQYF TRBJ2-7 . TRBD1 TRBV5-1
TGCAGCGTCGGGCGGACAGCCCAAGAGACCCAGTACTTC CSVGRTAQETQYF TRBJ2-5 . . TRBV29-1
TGCACCGTCGCCAGGGGGCGAGGCACTGAAGCTTTCTTT CTVARGRGTEAFF TRBJ1-1 . TRBD1 TRBV20-1
TGTGCCACCAGTGGCAGGGAAGGGTCTCGAGATACGCAGTATTTT CATSGREGSRDTQYF TRBJ2-3 many . TRBV24-1
TGTGCCAGCAGATCCGGGACAGGGGGACTCGAGACCCAGTACTTC CASRSGTGGLETQYF TRBJ2-5 . TRBD1 TRBV6-2/TRBV6-3
TGCGCCAGCAGCCAAGAGGGAACCCCACGTCAAAACACTGAAGCTTTCTTT CASSQEGTPRQNTEAFF TRBJ1-1 . . TRBV4-1
TGTGCCAGCAGCTTAGTCCGTTGGGATGGCTACACCTTC CASSLVRWDGYTF TRBJ1-2 few . TRBV7-2
TGTGCCAGCAGCCAGCCGCTCGGGGTTGTGAACAATGAGCAGTTCTTC CASSQPLGVVNNEQFF TRBJ2-1 few . TRBV7-9
TGCAGTGCTAGCCCCAAACCCGGGACAGGGGGGGAGGGTAGGATCAATCAGCCCCAGCATTTT CSASPKPGTGGEGRINQPQHF TRBJ1-5 few TRBD1 TRBV20-1
TGTGCCAGCGCCCGCGCTGAGAACTATGGCTACACCTTC CASARAENYGYTF TRBJ1-2 . . TRBV27
TGTGCCAGCATCGTAGCGGGGGGTACCACCGGGGAGCTGTTTTTT CASIVAGGTTGELFF TRBJ2-2 . TRBD2 TRBV12-3/TRBV12-4
TGTGCCAGCAGTCCATTGGGACAGGCAAATAATTCACCCCTCCACTTT CASSPLGQANNSPLHF TRBJ1-6 . TRBD1 TRBV27
TGCGCCAGCAGCCGGGACAGTCCACGGAACACTGAAGCTTTCTTT CASSRDSPRNTEAFF TRBJ1-1 few TRBD1 TRBV5-1
TGTGCCAGCAGCGCCCAGACAGGCCGAGAGACCCAGTACTTC CASSAQTGRETQYF TRBJ2-5 . . TRBV7-2
TGTGCCAGCAGTTCCCCCGCATCCGGACAGGGTAAAGAGCAGTACTTC CASSSPASGQGKEQYF TRBJ2-7 . TRBD1 TRBV28
TGTGCCAGCAGCCTCATAATCTCCGATACGCAGTATTTT CASSLIISDTQYF TRBJ2-3 . . TRBV7-9